What follows are 23 T cell receptor beta chains derived from one specimen sequenced in a study of shared clonotypes between healthy human individuals. Here immunoSEQ multiplex PCR was the method, and the copy in TCRdb shows in-frame clones only, minus some. The sample has over 1.5 million clones, nearly 99% seen once. Sequenced sample: naive CD4+ T cells sorted from blood. This sample's subset: CD45RA+ positively selected. The receptor source for this set is a man aged 30 to 45 in good health.

J is TRBJ1-1 and V is TRBV5-4; D is possibly TRBD1 (6 bases). From germline, CDR1 is SGHNT and CDR2 YYREEE (reference sequence). The CDR3 is 14 residues long. V was pared by 0 bases and J by 5 bases, with 11 bases between. The CDR3 region is CASSLDRARTEAFF. CDR3 DNA: TGTGCCAGCAGCTTGGACAGGGCAAGGACTGAAGCTTTCTTT.

The rearrangement joins TRBV4-2 to TRBJ2-7; D is uncertain. Germline V CDR1 and CDR2: LGHNA, YNFKEQ. This CDR3 contains 13 residues. V gave up 1 base and J gave up 6 bases, with 10 bases separating them. The CDR3 sequence is CASSQADPGEQYF. CDR3 DNA sequence: TGTGCCAGCAGCCAAGCTGACCCTGGCGAGCAGTACTTC.

V usage is TRBV28 and J usage is TRBJ2-3; TRBD2 is a possible D gene (6 bases). Germline loops: CDR1 MDHEN, CDR2 SYDVKM. The CDR3 length is 16 residues. Between the trimmed V and J ends, which lost 5 bases and 2 bases, there was a span of 17 bases. In DNA, the CDR3 is TGTGCCAGCAGTCCCCGGAGGGCCGCACACACAGATACGCAGTATTTT. Its protein is CASSPRRAAHTDTQYF.

This clone has a single count. V gene TRBV18 combines with J gene TRBJ2-7, with TRBD2 identical over 11 bases. CDR1 and CDR2 (germline): KGHSH, LQKENI. With V trimmed by 1 base and J by 5 bases, 13 bases remained unmatched. CDR3 length: 18 amino acids. CDR3 residues: CASSPLLSTSGSVDEQYF. CDR3 bases: TGTGCCAGCTCACCACTCCTTAGTACTAGCGGGAGTGTCGACGAGCAGTACTTC.

The chain has TRBV4-3 and TRBJ1-3, with a weak D call TRBD1 (5 bases). Trimming cost V 0 bases and J 8 bases, with 26 bases left between them. The CDR3 contains 19 residues. CDR1 and CDR2 from the germline V gene are LGHNA and YSLEER. The CDR3 loop is CASSQDWFREGNFVDTIYF. The CDR3 nucleotides are TGCGCCAGCAGCCAAGATTGGTTTCGCGAGGGGAACTTTGTTGACACCATATATTTT.

This chain links TRBV6-5 with TRBJ2-2; D possibly corresponds to TRBD1 (6 bases). Trimming took off 7 bases at V and 5 bases at J, with 14 bases between the two ends. This CDR3 is built from 14 residues. From germline, CDR1 is MNHEY and CDR2 SVGAGI. CDR3 region: CASNTQGSTGELFF. The CDR3 region has the DNA TGTGCCAGCAACACACAGGGATCAACCGGGGAGCTGTTTTTT.

The count of this clone is one. The J gene is TRBJ2-7, the V gene TRBV15; D not certain. Trimming cost V 0 bases and J 12 bases, with 12 bases left between them. The germline V gene encodes CDR1 LNHNV and CDR2 YYDKDF (reference sequence). CDR3 length: 12 amino acids. The CDR3 reads CATSRDLGNRYF. The CDR3 DNA reads as TGTGCCACCAGCAGAGATCTAGGGAACCGGTACTTC.

J is TRBJ2-2 and V is TRBV6-4; no clear D. Trimming stripped 7 bases from V and 1 base from J, with 10 bases between. Germline-derived CDR1 and CDR2 are MRHNA and SNTAGT. This CDR3 comprises 14 residues. CDR3 sequence (DNA): TGTGCCAGCAAGCTCAGTGGGAACACCGGGGAGCTGTTTTTT. Encoded protein: CASKLSGNTGELFF.

The rearrangement uses TRBV7-6 and TRBJ2-7, with a tentative D call TRBD1 (6 bases). Germline assignment: CDR1 SGHVS and CDR2 FNYEAQ. Trimming shortened V by 1 base and J by 3 bases, and 16 bases separated the two germline ends. This CDR3 contains 16 residues. CDR3 residues: CASSLGGPDALYEQYF. DNA for the CDR3: TGTGCCAGCAGCTTAGGGGGGCCGGACGCCCTCTACGAGCAGTACTTC.

Notes on this clone: This sample includes further DNA sequences coding for the same CDR3. The chain combines TRBV5-4 with TRBJ1-1, with D maybe TRBD1 (5 bases). Between the trimmed V and J ends, which lost 5 bases and 7 bases, there was a span of 12 bases. Germline lookup yields CDR1 SGHNT and CDR2 YYREEE (reference sequence). This CDR3 comprises 12 residues. CDR3 in amino acids: CASSPGTDEAFF. In DNA, the CDR3 is TGTGCCAGCAGTCCAGGGACTGATGAAGCTTTCTTT.

The chain uses TRBV10-3 and TRBJ1-4, with D perhaps TRBD1 (6 bases). The ends were cut back, 6 bases at V and 4 bases at J, with 9 bases in the middle. CDR3 length equals 13 residues. Germline values: CDR1 ENHRY, CDR2 SYGVKD. Here the CDR3 DNA reads TGTGCCATCAGCGGACAGCTTAATGAAAAACTGTTTTTT. Its translation is CAISGQLNEKLFF.

This clone was seen only once. The sample contains more than one DNA sequence encoding this CDR3. V and J are TRBV5-1 and TRBJ2-4; weak D call: TRBD1 (6 bases). This CDR3 has 14 residues. Germline CDR1 SGHRS, CDR2 YFSETQ. Trimming left V 4 bases short and J 2 bases short, with 10 bases between. The CDR3 region has the DNA TGCGCCAGCAGCCCACAGGGTTCCAAAAACATTCAGTACTTC. Protein product: CASSPQGSKNIQYF.

The J gene is TRBJ2-7, the V gene TRBV4-3, with D hard to call. Between the trimmed V and J ends, which lost 0 bases and 1 base, there was a span of 10 bases. This CDR3 comprises 15 residues. Germline V gene lookup returns CDR1 LGHNA and CDR2 YSLEER. CDR3 in amino acids: CASSQEVWGSYEQYF. The CDR3 DNA sequence: TGCGCCAGCAGCCAAGAGGTTTGGGGATCCTACGAGCAGTACTTC.

V usage is TRBV18 and J usage is TRBJ2-5; TRBD1 might be the D (5 bases). Germline V gene lookup returns CDR1 KGHSH and CDR2 LQKENI. This CDR3 has 16 residues. V was trimmed by 2 bases and J by 5 bases, leaving 18 bases between them. The CDR3 reads CASSPIPAGLGETQYF. In DNA form, the CDR3 reads TGTGCCAGCTCACCAATCCCGGCAGGGTTGGGGGAGACCCAGTACTTC.

The V call is TRBV27, the J call TRBJ2-5; no firm D call. Germline lookup yields CDR1 MNHEY and CDR2 SMNVEV (reference sequence). This CDR3 region has 14 residues. Deletions cut 7 bases from V and 2 bases from J, with 14 bases between. CDR3 DNA sequence: TGTGCCAGCAAGGTACGGGTCGGGCAAGAGACCCAGTACTTC. This sequence encodes CASKVRVGQETQYF.

The chain carries TRBV18 and TRBJ1-5; D is ambiguous. Trimming cost V 2 bases and J 0 bases, with 8 bases left between them. This CDR3 comprises 15 residues. CDR1 is KGHSH and CDR2 is LQKENI in the germline V gene. The CDR3 loop reads CASSPLANSNQPQHF. CDR3 DNA: TGTGCCAGCTCACCATTGGCGAATAGCAATCAGCCCCAGCATTTT.

The chain is built from TRBV18 and TRBJ2-3; TRBD2 is a possible D gene (5 bases). Germline CDR1 KGHSH, CDR2 LQKENI. The CDR3 length is 13 residues. V gave up 4 bases and J gave up 5 bases, with 10 bases separating them. The CDR3 sequence is CASSHPAGDTQYF. The CDR3 DNA follows: TGTGCCAGCTCACATCCGGCGGGAGATACGCAGTATTTT.

The chain is built from TRBV14 and TRBJ2-7; D is unresolved. The CDR3 has 13 residues. Germline V lookup: CDR1 SGHDN, CDR2 FVKESK. The ends were cut back, 4 bases at V and 0 bases at J, with 7 bases in the middle. The DNA for the CDR3 is TGTGCCAGCAGCCCACGTCTCTCCTACGAGCAGTACTTC. It specifies CASSPRLSYEQYF.

J is TRBJ2-1 and V is TRBV11-2, with D perhaps being TRBD1 or TRBD2 (5 bases each). The CDR3 is 14 amino acids. Germline V gene data show CDR1 as SGHAT and CDR2 as FQNNGV. V was clipped by 6 bases and J by 12 bases, with 21 bases between them. CDR3 protein: CASSGSRGAVRQFF. CDR3 nucleotide sequence: TGTGCCAGCAGTGGGTCCAGAGGGGCTGTTCGGCAGTTCTTC.

This chain links TRBV7-9 with TRBJ2-1, with 9 bases identical to TRBD2. V lost 5 bases to trimming and J lost 8 bases; unmatched junction nucleotides: 16. This CDR3 is built from 17 residues. Germline V gives CDR1 SEHNR, CDR2 FQNEAQ (reference sequence). The CDR3 nucleotides are TGTGCCAGCAGCCCTCGGGCGGCGCGGGAGGGCCGGGATGAGCAGTTCTTC. Residues: CASSPRAAREGRDEQFF.

The chain has TRBV7-2 and TRBJ2-2, with TRBD1 matching over 8 bases. The ends lost 10 bases at V and 5 bases at J; junction bases unmatched: 12. This CDR3 comprises 15 residues. Germline V lookup: CDR1 SGHTA, CDR2 FQGNSA. The CDR3 loop reads CAIRTGGILTGELFF. Written as DNA, the CDR3 is TGTGCCATACGAACAGGGGGGATCCTTACCGGGGAGCTGTTTTTT.

The CDR3 nucleotides read TGTGCCAGCAGCTTAGCGACCGGGACTAGCAATGAGCAGTTCTTC. Protein product: CASSLATGTSNEQFF. V usage is TRBV7-8 and J usage is TRBJ2-1, with 8 positions matching TRBD2. Losses at the gene ends were 0 bases for V and 6 bases for J; bases not matched to a gene: 4. CDR1 is SGHVS and CDR2 is FQNEAQ in the germline V gene. The CDR3 covers 15 residues.

This clone was recorded once. The rearrangement uses TRBV15 and TRBJ2-7; 11 bases align to TRBD1. Germline V gene lookup returns CDR1 LNHNV and CDR2 YYDKDF (reference sequence). This CDR3 has 14 amino acids. Unmatched junction bases numbered 7, after V lost 5 bases and J lost 7 bases. The CDR3 nucleotides are TGTGCCACCAGCGGCGGACAGGGGGCTTTTGAGCAGTACTTC. Translated, it gives CATSGGQGAFEQYF.